This record looks at one T cell receptor beta chain sequence and its context. The sample originates from a study of blood T cells in healthy people across ages. A sample-barcoded 5' primer and a J-beta primer mix were used in a second PCR of about 7 to 11 cycles. One entry per CDR3 protein, called by TCRdb with MiXCR from the 5' RACE reads. The sample records about 730,000 distinct CDR3 sequences, roughly 43% being singletons. The V gene end was trimmed by 1 base and the J gene end by 11 bases; junction bases not matched to a gene: 13. From germline, CDR1 is MNHNY and CDR2 SVGAGI (reference sequence). This CDR3 region has 17 residues.

J is TRBJ2-5 and V is TRBV6-6; 13 nucleotides line up with TRBD2. The sample was blood. This receptor was obtained from a woman aged 60-75 years in good health. The CDR3 sequence: CASSYFGLAGAYNEQYF. The CDR3 nucleotides read TGTGCCAGCAGTTACTTCGGACTAGCGGGGGCCTACAATGAGCAGTACTTC.